This TCR beta chain was profiled in a study of T cells in Graves' hyperthyroidism and ophthalmopathy. Regarding the study as a whole: Model predictions of ophthalmopathy came a median approximately 6 months before onset. Researchers found most expanded thyroid clonotypes above 0.001 in blood as well. Classification by a 13 V-J model distinguished ophthalmopathy from stable hyperthyroidism.

Diagnoses were established using clinical symptoms, serum thyroxine and TRAb, thyroid ultrasound and orbital computed tomography. TCR beta CDR3 sequences were amplified from RNA transcripts. HTBI primers were employed in a first-round RT-PCR of the TCR CDR3. TCRdb reprocessed the multiplex PCR reads with MiXCR, giving one entry per CDR3 protein. Counted here are 550,000 to 800,000 distinct CDR3 sequences, 15% to 20% occurring once; the ten biggest clones make up 15%. The CDR3 spans 13 residues. Germline V gives CDR1 GTSNPN, CDR2 SVGIG (reference sequence). V was trimmed by 4 bases and J by 4 bases, leaving 10 bases between them. Regarding this clonotype: Its target is not known.

The receptor was derived from a man aged 50 to 60 with Graves' hyperthyroidism. The rearrangement joins TRBV30 to TRBJ2-2; D call uncertain. Input material: blood. The CDR3 region has the DNA TGTGCCTGGATTTACGATTCCACCGGGGAGCTGTTTTTT. It is translated as CAWIYDSTGELFF.